The rows below give T cell receptor beta chains drawn from one sample of a study of T-cell reconstitution after alpha-beta-depleted transplantation in children. TCRdb redid the calling of the PCR reads with MiXCR, one entry per CDR3 protein. The sample holds approximately 250,000 distinct CDR3 sequences, about 9.6% seen once. The sequenced sample was PBMCs from the stem cell graft donor, obtained from the stem cell graft. These receptor sequences come from a human donor who donated a stem cell graft to a child with SCID. CDR3s include the opening cysteine and the closing phenylalanine or tryptophan. A D gene is named only where the DNA matches it firmly. Part of the rows lack a size; the others show once, few, many or a class for expanded clones.

clone size,J gene,CDR3 length,V gene,D gene,CDR3 DNA,CDR3 protein
few,TRBJ1-2,13,TRBV12-3/TRBV12-4,-,TGTGCCAGCACCATAATAGGGAACTATGGCTACACCTTC,CASTIIGNYGYTF
many,TRBJ1-1,14,TRBV9,-,TGTGCCAGCAGCGCACAGCTTACCAACACTGAAGCTTTCTTT,CASSAQLTNTEAFF
many,TRBJ2-7,14,TRBV20-1,-,TGCAGTGCTAGTATCGGCGGTCGCTCCTACGAGCAGTACTTC,CSASIGGRSYEQYF
many,TRBJ1-2,12,TRBV12-3/TRBV12-4,-,TGTGCCAGCAGTTTAGGGGGATGGGGCTACACCTTC,CASSLGGWGYTF
many,TRBJ2-5,15,TRBV7-2,-,TGTGCCAGCCAGCGTGGGGGAGAATCCCAAGAGACCCAGTACTTC,CASQRGGESQETQYF
many,TRBJ1-1,18,TRBV11-2,TRBD1,TGTGCCAGCAGCTTAGATCCGGGACAGGGACGTGCGAACACTGAAGCTTTCTTT,CASSLDPGQGRANTEAFF
many,TRBJ1-2,14,TRBV9,TRBD1,TGTGCCAGCAGCTCGACAGGGCGCAACTATGGCTACACCTTC,CASSSTGRNYGYTF
many,TRBJ2-5,13,TRBV7-9,-,TGTGCCAGCAGAAAAGCAGCCCAAGAGACCCAGTACTTC,CASRKAAQETQYF
few,TRBJ2-4,14,TRBV4-3,-,TGCGCCAGCAGCCAAGGGCAGGAGCAGTCCTTTCAGTACTTC,CASSQGQEQSFQYF
many,TRBJ2-2,16,TRBV5-1,-,TGCGCCAGCAGCCCGCTTCCCGGGGATTGGGCCGGGGAGCTGTTTTTT,CASSPLPGDWAGELFF
many,TRBJ2-1,15,TRBV7-2,TRBD2,TGTGCCAGCAGCCCGGGCGGGGGGGTATACAATGAGCAGTTCTTC,CASSPGGGVYNEQFF
-,TRBJ2-2,14,TRBV7-2,-,TGTGCCAGCAGCTTAGAACGGGCAACCGGGGAGCTGTTTTTT,CASSLERATGELFF
many,TRBJ1-4,17,TRBV5-1,-,TGCGCCAGCAGCTTGGGTCGCGGACAGACAACTAATGAAAAACTGTTTTTT,CASSLGRGQTTNEKLFF
many,TRBJ2-3,14,TRBV2,-,TGTGCCAGCGTGACTAGTGGAGGCACAGATACGCAGTATTTT,CASVTSGGTDTQYF
many,TRBJ2-2,14,TRBV7-9,-,TGTGCCAGCAGCTTAGCGGTAATAGCCGGGGAGCTGTTTTTT,CASSLAVIAGELFF
once,TRBJ1-2,13,TRBV19,-,TGTGCCAGTAGTATCCGGGGTGACTATGGCTACACCTTC,CASSIRGDYGYTF
-,TRBJ1-6,14,TRBV7-9,-,TGTGCCAGCAGCCGTCAGGGTGAAAATTCACCCCTCCACTTT,CASSRQGENSPLHF
many,TRBJ2-1,17,TRBV7-3,TRBD2,TGTGCCAGCAGCTTGACTCTGGGACTAGCGGGGTTCAATGAGCAGTTCTTC,CASSLTLGLAGFNEQFF
many,TRBJ1-6,16,TRBV11-2,TRBD1,TGTGCCAGCAGCCTCGGACAGGGCGCCTATAATTCACCCCTCCACTTT,CASSLGQGAYNSPLHF
many,TRBJ1-2,14,TRBV20-1,-,TGCAGTGCTAGCCCGACAGGACCTAACTATGGCTACACCTTC,CSASPTGPNYGYTF
few,TRBJ2-7,16,TRBV3-1,-,TGTGCCAGCAGCCAAGGTGGCGGGGCCCCCACCTACGAGCAGTACTTC,CASSQGGGAPTYEQYF
many,TRBJ2-2,15,TRBV5-1,TRBD1,TGCGCCAGCAGACCCGACAGGGGGAACACCGGGGAGCTGTTTTTT,CASRPDRGNTGELFF
-,TRBJ1-5,16,TRBV5-5,-,TGTGCCAGCAGCTTGTCGAGCAACGGGAGGAGTCACCCCCAGCATTTT,CASSLSSNGRSHPQHF
many,TRBJ1-2,14,TRBV20-1,-,TGCAGTGCGAGGGGATCTGGGCGGGAGAATGGCTACACCTTC,CSARGSGRENGYTF
many,TRBJ2-7,16,TRBV28,TRBD2,TGTGCCAGCAGTTCCCCCTTTAGGTTAGCGGGGGAAGAGCAGTACTTC,CASSSPFRLAGEEQYF
many,TRBJ1-1,14,TRBV20-1,-,TGCAGTGCTAGAGATTCGGGGGGCCGCACTGAAGCTTTCTTT,CSARDSGGRTEAFF
-,TRBJ2-7,13,TRBV15,-,TGTGCCACCAGCAGAGGGTTCTTGAACGAGCAGTACTTC,CATSRGFLNEQYF
many,TRBJ2-7,12,TRBV20-1,TRBD1,TGCAGTGCAACCCGGGACAGCAACGAGCAGTACTTC,CSATRDSNEQYF
many,TRBJ1-2,14,TRBV3-1,TRBD1,TGTGCCAGCAGCCAAACCTGGACAGGGGTCGGCTACACCTTC,CASSQTWTGVGYTF
many,TRBJ2-5,14,TRBV5-1,TRBD2,TGCGCCAGCAGTCTAGCGGGGCCCCAAGAGACCCAGTACTTC,CASSLAGPQETQYF
-,TRBJ2-5,15,TRBV9,-,TGTGCCAGCAGCTCAGCTACAGGGATTGAAGAGACCCAGTACTTC,CASSSATGIEETQYF
many,TRBJ2-7,15,TRBV5-1,-,TGCGCCAGCAGCTTGGAAGGGGACGGTCACTACGAGCAGTACTTC,CASSLEGDGHYEQYF
many,TRBJ1-2,13,TRBV7-2,-,TGTGCCAGCAGCTTGGGGGGCACCTATGGCTACACCTTC,CASSLGGTYGYTF
-,TRBJ2-1,14,TRBV4-1,-,TGCGCCAGCAGCCAATTTGCAGGACCCAATGAGCAGTTCTTC,CASSQFAGPNEQFF
-,TRBJ2-2,15,TRBV7-2,-,TGTGCCAGCAGCTTCCTCCTAGCCCGCACCGGGGAGCTGTTTTTT,CASSFLLARTGELFF
many,TRBJ2-3,10,TRBV20-1,-,TGCAGTGCGTGGGCAGATACGCAGTATTTT,CSAWADTQYF
many,TRBJ2-7,14,TRBV11-1,TRBD2,TGTGCCAGCAGTGTCCGGGGGGACTCCTACGAGCAGTACTTC,CASSVRGDSYEQYF
many,TRBJ1-5,14,TRBV5-1,-,TGTGCCAGCAGTTTAGGGGGGAGCAATCAGCCCCAGCATTTT,CASSLGGSNQPQHF
many,TRBJ2-4,15,TRBV24-1,TRBD1,TGTGCCACCAGTGATGGGACAGTCCTGAGAAACATTCAGTACTTC,CATSDGTVLRNIQYF
-,TRBJ2-7,15,TRBV14,TRBD1,TGTGCCAGCAGCCGATTGGACAGGGGGGGCAGCGAGCAGTACTTC,CASSRLDRGGSEQYF